The clone carrying this T cell receptor (beta chain) turned up a few times. Unmatched junction bases numbered 8, after V lost 1 base and J lost 8 bases. The CDR3 contains 15 residues. In germline, CDR1 is SGHDT, CDR2 YYEEEE. This entry is derived from a study of cytomegalovirus exposure and HLA in healthy donors. Turning to the study itself: When fewer than 500 donors were genotyped, 80% to 90% of them were found to fall in the Caucasian-associated ancestry cluster.

The PCR had 60 Vbeta and 13 Jbeta primers. The data were produced by immunoSEQ multiplex PCR, yet TCRdb's version contains in-frame clones alone and is incomplete. Among nearly 110,000 clones listed, 70% to 80% were seen once. The sequenced material came from PBMCs. The TCR was taken from a boy aged 5-17 years in good health and CMV-seronegative. The V call is TRBV5-6, the J call TRBJ1-4; 7 nucleotides match TRBD1. The CDR3: CASSLFDREREKLFF. DNA of the CDR3: TGTGCCAGCAGCTTGTTCGACAGGGAAAGAGAAAAACTGTTTTTT.